The present TCR beta chain was sequenced within a study of PD-L1 blockade in urothelial cancer. Study overall: Blood yielded a median of 141,255 T cells per sample.

The table came from immunoSEQ multiplex PCR; TCRdb's copy has only in-frame clones and leaves some out. This sample has 37,000 or so clones, with about 80% found just once. The germline V gene has CDR1 MNHEY and CDR2 SVGAGI. The CDR3 runs to 16 residues. The ends lost 2 bases at V and 1 base at J; junction bases unmatched: 5. A single count supports this clone. Time point denoted: pretreatment peripheral blood. The chain links TRBV6-5 to TRBJ2-3, with TRBD2 matching over 8 bases. The specimen was PBMCs, collected around atezolizumab (anti-PD-L1) treatment. The TCR originated in a man in his fifties or sixties with urothelial cancer. CDR3 DNA: TGTGCCAGCAGTTACGGGGCGGGAGGTGGCACAGATACGCAGTATTTT. This gives the protein CASSYGAGGGTDTQYF.